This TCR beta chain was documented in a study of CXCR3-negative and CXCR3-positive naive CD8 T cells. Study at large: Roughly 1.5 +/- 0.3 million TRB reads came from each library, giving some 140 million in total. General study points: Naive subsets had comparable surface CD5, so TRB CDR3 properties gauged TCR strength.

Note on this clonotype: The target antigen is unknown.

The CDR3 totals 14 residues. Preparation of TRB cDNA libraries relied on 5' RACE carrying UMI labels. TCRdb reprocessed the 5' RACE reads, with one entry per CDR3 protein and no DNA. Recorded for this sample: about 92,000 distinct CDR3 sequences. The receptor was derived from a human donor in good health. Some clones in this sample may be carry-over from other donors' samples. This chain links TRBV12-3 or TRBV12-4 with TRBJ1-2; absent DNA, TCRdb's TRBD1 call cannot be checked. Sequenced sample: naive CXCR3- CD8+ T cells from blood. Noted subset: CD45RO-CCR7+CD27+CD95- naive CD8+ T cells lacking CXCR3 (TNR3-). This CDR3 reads CASTPGGGNYGYTF.